The rows below give T cell receptor beta chains drawn from one sample of a study of Ad26.COV2.S vaccination and SARS-CoV-2 variants. Measured with immunoSEQ multiplex PCR; TCRdb has only the in-frame clones, and not every one. The sample comprises 400,000 to 500,000 clones, 80% to 90% of which are singletons, and about 2.5% rests with the top ten. Sequences were derived from peripheral blood, sampled in a trial of Ad26.COV2.S vaccine versus placebo. The receptor set was obtained from a person aged 18-60 years who received the Ad26.COV2.S COVID-19 vaccine or a placebo. CDR3s include the opening cysteine and the closing phenylalanine or tryptophan. D genes are given only for firm matches. The size field is filled for only some rows; it gives once, few, many or a size class.

D: -; size: -; J: TRBJ2-3; V: TRBV5-8; DNA: TGTGCCAGCAGCTCCGGGACGGAGGCTAGCACAGATACGCAGTATTTT; CDR3: CASSSGTEASTDTQYF
D: -; size: few; J: TRBJ2-2; V: TRBV27; DNA: TGTGCCAGCAGTTTGAGGTCCGGGGAGCTGTTTTTT; CDR3: CASSLRSGELFF
D: -; size: -; J: TRBJ2-1; V: TRBV9; DNA: TGTGCCAGCAGCCCCCTCCATCCGGGTAATCCCTACAATGAGCAGTTCTTC; CDR3: CASSPLHPGNPYNEQFF
D: -; size: -; J: TRBJ1-6; V: TRBV3-1/TRBV3-2; DNA: TGTGCCAGCAGCCAAGTCTTGCCAGGGCGAAGCTCCTATAATTCACCCCTCCACTTT; CDR3: CASSQVLPGRSSYNSPLHF
D: TRBD2; size: once; J: TRBJ2-7; V: TRBV7-3; DNA: TGTGCCAGCAGCCGAGCGGGGGGTAGCTCCTACGAGCAGTACTTC; CDR3: CASSRAGGSSYEQYF
D: -; size: -; J: TRBJ1-1; V: TRBV3-1/TRBV3-2; DNA: TGTGCCAGCAGCCAAGAGGGCCCAGTGACTGAAGCTTTCTTT; CDR3: CASSQEGPVTEAFF
D: -; size: few; J: TRBJ2-7; V: TRBV3-1/TRBV3-2; DNA: TGTGCCAGCAGCCAAGATCGCGGTTACGAGCAGTACTTC; CDR3: CASSQDRGYEQYF
D: -; size: -; J: TRBJ1-4; V: TRBV4-1; DNA: TGCGCCAGCAGCCATGTAGGGGAGGAAAAACTGTTTTTT; CDR3: CASSHVGEEKLFF
D: -; size: -; J: TRBJ2-6; V: TRBV5-6; DNA: TGTGCCAGCAGCTTGGGGCGGGGTAGCTCTGGGGCCAACGTCCTGACTTTC; CDR3: CASSLGRGSSGANVLTF
D: -; size: -; J: TRBJ2-5; V: TRBV5-4; DNA: TGTGCCAGCAGCGCTGCAGGGGCCCGTGAGACCCAGTACTTC; CDR3: CASSAAGARETQYF
D: -; size: -; J: TRBJ1-3; V: TRBV30; DNA: TGTGCCTGGAGTGTTTATGGGGGAAGGAGGAACACCATATATTTT; CDR3: CAWSVYGGRRNTIYF
D: TRBD2; size: once; J: TRBJ2-2; V: TRBV6-2/TRBV6-3; DNA: TGTGCCAGCAGCTATAGGACTAGCGGGAGTGACAACACCGGGGAGCTGTTTTTT; CDR3: CASSYRTSGSDNTGELFF
D: -; size: -; J: TRBJ1-1; V: TRBV2; DNA: TGTGCCAGCAGTGAAAGGGGGAGGACTGAAGCTTTCTTT; CDR3: CASSERGRTEAFF
D: -; size: many; J: TRBJ1-2; V: TRBV2; DNA: TGTGCCAGCAGTGAAGTGGACGGGTGGGGTGGCTACACCTTC; CDR3: CASSEVDGWGGYTF
D: TRBD2; size: -; J: TRBJ2-4; V: TRBV27; DNA: TGTGCCAGCGGGATGGGCGGGAGAGGACCCGACTCCAAAAACATTCAGTACTTC; CDR3: CASGMGGRGPDSKNIQYF
D: -; size: -; J: TRBJ2-3; V: TRBV29-1; DNA: TGCAGCGTTGAGGGTCAGGGGACAGATACGCAGTATTTT; CDR3: CSVEGQGTDTQYF
D: -; size: few; J: TRBJ1-2; V: TRBV7-3; DNA: TGTGCCAGCAGCTTAAGGCCTCTTTATGGCTACACCTTC; CDR3: CASSLRPLYGYTF
D: -; size: -; J: TRBJ1-2; V: TRBV5-1; DNA: TGCGCCAGCAGCGGTGGAGTTTTTGACCTTGAGGGCTACACCTTC; CDR3: CASSGGVFDLEGYTF
D: TRBD1; size: -; J: TRBJ1-6; V: TRBV7-2; DNA: TGTGCCAGCAGCTTAGATGGGACAGGGTGGAATTCACCCCTCCACTTT; CDR3: CASSLDGTGWNSPLHF
D: -; size: -; J: TRBJ2-5; V: TRBV19; DNA: TGTGCCAGTAGACTGGGGTCAGCAGTGGAGACCCAGTACTTC; CDR3: CASRLGSAVETQYF
D: -; size: -; J: TRBJ1-3; V: TRBV14; DNA: TGTGCCAGCAGCCTAAACAGTGGAAACACCATATATTTT; CDR3: CASSLNSGNTIYF
D: -; size: few; J: TRBJ1-3; V: TRBV19; DNA: TGTGCCAGTAGCATACGGATTGTTAACACCATATATTTT; CDR3: CASSIRIVNTIYF
D: -; size: once; J: TRBJ1-6; V: TRBV7-8; DNA: TGTGCCAGCAGCCCCTGGGCTGGTTCACCCCTCCACTTT; CDR3: CASSPWAGSPLHF
D: -; size: -; J: TRBJ2-5; V: TRBV27; DNA: TGTGCCAGCAGTCCGGGGGGCGGAGAGACCCAGTACTTC; CDR3: CASSPGGGETQYF
D: TRBD2; size: -; J: TRBJ2-1; V: TRBV7-2; DNA: TGTGCCAGCAGCTTCTCACTAGCGGGCTCCTACAATGAGCAGTTCTTC; CDR3: CASSFSLAGSYNEQFF
D: -; size: -; J: TRBJ2-1; V: TRBV7-2; DNA: TGTGCCAGCAGCCCACCGCGAGGGGCTGCCTCCTACAATGAGCAGTTCTTC; CDR3: CASSPPRGAASYNEQFF
D: -; size: few; J: TRBJ2-1; V: TRBV10-1; DNA: TGCGCCAGCAGTGCCCGTGGGAGCTCCTACAATGAGCAGTTCTTC; CDR3: CASSARGSSYNEQFF
D: -; size: -; J: TRBJ1-3; V: TRBV5-1; DNA: TGCGCCAGCAGCCAAGGGGGGATCTTACTCGGAAACACCATATATTTT; CDR3: CASSQGGILLGNTIYF
D: TRBD2; size: -; J: TRBJ2-5; V: TRBV5-1; DNA: TGCGCCAGCAGCTTGGCGACGGGACTAGCAAGAGGGTGGCAAGAGACCCAGTACTTC; CDR3: CASSLATGLARGWQETQYF
D: TRBD2; size: -; J: TRBJ2-7; V: TRBV5-4; DNA: TGTGCCAGCAGCCAAGCGGGGGACGACGAGCAGTACTTC; CDR3: CASSQAGDDEQYF
D: TRBD1; size: -; J: TRBJ1-1; V: TRBV7-9; DNA: TGTGCCAGCAGCCCCGCCCGACAGGGAATAAGGGAAGCTTTCTTT; CDR3: CASSPARQGIREAFF
D: -; size: few; J: TRBJ1-1; V: TRBV5-1; DNA: TGCGCCAGCAGCTCTCCAGGGACCACTGAAGCTTTCTTT; CDR3: CASSSPGTTEAFF
D: -; size: -; J: TRBJ1-3; V: TRBV6-2/TRBV6-3; DNA: TGTGCCAGCAGTTTGGAGCCGGTTGCAGGAAACACCATATATTTT; CDR3: CASSLEPVAGNTIYF
D: TRBD2; size: -; J: TRBJ2-1; V: TRBV5-1; DNA: TGCGCCAGCAGCTTGGTCGGGGAGGGCCGGGACAATGAGCAGTTCTTC; CDR3: CASSLVGEGRDNEQFF
D: TRBD1; size: -; J: TRBJ1-3; V: TRBV19; DNA: TGTGCCAGTAGTATCAGGGGGACAAGAGGAAACACCATATATTTT; CDR3: CASSIRGTRGNTIYF
D: -; size: once; J: TRBJ1-6; V: TRBV5-3; DNA: TGTGCCAGAAGCTCAACCGGACAGTTGTATTCACCCCTCCACTTT; CDR3: CARSSTGQLYSPLHF
D: -; size: -; J: TRBJ1-4; V: TRBV29-1; DNA: TGCGTCAGTGCGGGGGTTGGGGAAAAACTGTTTTTT; CDR3: CVSAGVGEKLFF
D: -; size: -; J: TRBJ2-3; V: TRBV18; DNA: TGTGCCAGCTCACCACTCTCGATGAGGGATACGCAGTATTTT; CDR3: CASSPLSMRDTQYF
D: TRBD2; size: -; J: TRBJ2-5; V: TRBV5-1; DNA: TGCGCCAGCAGCAGGGCTAGCGGGACTAATTCCCTACAGACCCAGTACTTC; CDR3: CASSRASGTNSLQTQYF
D: -; size: few; J: TRBJ1-4; V: TRBV19; DNA: TGTGCCAGTAGTTCTGGGGACCCCGGGAAACTGTTTTTT; CDR3: CASSSGDPGKLFF
D: -; size: -; J: TRBJ2-1; V: TRBV29-1; DNA: TGCAGCGTTGAAGATAGTGAGGGTTCCGCCTACAATGAGCAGTTCTTC; CDR3: CSVEDSEGSAYNEQFF
D: -; size: -; J: TRBJ2-2; V: TRBV5-1; DNA: TGCGCCAGCAGGGAGTCAGCCGGGGAGCTGTTTTTT; CDR3: CASRESAGELFF
D: -; size: -; J: TRBJ1-5; V: TRBV7-9; DNA: TGTGCCAGCAGCTTAGACCGGTCGGGCGGGGGGGCAAGCAATCAGCCCCAGCATTTT; CDR3: CASSLDRSGGGASNQPQHF
D: -; size: once; J: TRBJ2-1; V: TRBV6-2/TRBV6-3; DNA: TGTGCCAGCAGTTATATAAGGGTGGGCTACAATGAGCAGTTCTTC; CDR3: CASSYIRVGYNEQFF
D: TRBD1; size: -; J: TRBJ2-7; V: TRBV6-5; DNA: TGTGCCAGCAGTTACACGGGGACAGGGGGCTACGAGCAGTACTTC; CDR3: CASSYTGTGGYEQYF
D: TRBD1; size: few; J: TRBJ1-6; V: TRBV19; DNA: TGTGCCAGTACAAACGACAGGGGCCTTCGACCCCTCCACTTT; CDR3: CASTNDRGLRPLHF
D: -; size: once; J: TRBJ1-5; V: TRBV18; DNA: TGTGCCAGCTCACCTCGGGCAGGGCGAGATCAGCCCCAGCATTTT; CDR3: CASSPRAGRDQPQHF
D: TRBD2; size: -; J: TRBJ2-7; V: TRBV2; DNA: TGTGCCACCGCGGGGGTCTACGAGCAGTACTTC; CDR3: CATAGVYEQYF
D: -; size: -; J: TRBJ2-7; V: TRBV3-1/TRBV3-2; DNA: TGTGCCAGCAGCCCCGTTTCCGGGACTGGGGATCCCTACGAGCAGTACTTC; CDR3: CASSPVSGTGDPYEQYF
D: -; size: -; J: TRBJ1-4; V: TRBV28; DNA: TGTGCCAGCCTCCATCCAGGGGAAAAACTGTTTTTT; CDR3: CASLHPGEKLFF
D: -; size: -; J: TRBJ1-5; V: TRBV28; DNA: TGTGCCAGCAGTTTCCGTACGCAGCCCCAGCATTTT; CDR3: CASSFRTQPQHF
D: TRBD2; size: -; J: TRBJ2-5; V: TRBV11-3; DNA: TGTGCCAGCAGCCCCCGACTAGCGGGAGGGGAAGAGACCCAGTACTTC; CDR3: CASSPRLAGGEETQYF
D: TRBD1; size: -; J: TRBJ1-1; V: TRBV7-2; DNA: TGTGCCAGCAGCTTGGGACAGGGGGTTCGCACTGAAGCTTTCTTT; CDR3: CASSLGQGVRTEAFF
D: TRBD1; size: once; J: TRBJ1-4; V: TRBV6-5; DNA: TGTGCCAGCAGTAATGCCGGGACAGGGGCTGAAAAACTGTTTTTT; CDR3: CASSNAGTGAEKLFF